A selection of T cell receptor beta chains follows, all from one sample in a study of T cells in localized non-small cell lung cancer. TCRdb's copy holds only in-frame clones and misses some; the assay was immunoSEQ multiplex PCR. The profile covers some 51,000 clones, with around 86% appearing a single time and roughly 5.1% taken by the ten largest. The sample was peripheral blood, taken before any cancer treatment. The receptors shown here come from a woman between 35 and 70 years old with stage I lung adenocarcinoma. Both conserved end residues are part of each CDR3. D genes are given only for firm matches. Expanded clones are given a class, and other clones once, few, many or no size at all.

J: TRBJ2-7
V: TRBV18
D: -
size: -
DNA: TGTGCCAGCTCATCAACCACCGAGATCCCAGCAGAGTACTTC
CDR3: CASSSTTEIPAEYF

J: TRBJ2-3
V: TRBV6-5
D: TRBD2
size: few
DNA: TGTGCCAGCAGTACCGGGACTAGCCGCGATACGCAGTATTTT
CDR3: CASSTGTSRDTQYF

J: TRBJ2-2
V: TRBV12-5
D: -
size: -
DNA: TGTGCTAGTGGTTTACAGGCCAACACCGGGGAGCTGTTTTTT
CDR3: CASGLQANTGELFF

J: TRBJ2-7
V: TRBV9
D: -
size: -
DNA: TGTGCCAGCAGCGTAGGAGGGGGGCGACTAGTAAGCCACGAGCAGTACTTC
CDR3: CASSVGGGRLVSHEQYF

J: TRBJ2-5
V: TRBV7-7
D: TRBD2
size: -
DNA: TGTGCCAGCAGCTTAGGGGGCGGGAGCCCTCAAGAGACCCAGTACTTC
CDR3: CASSLGGGSPQETQYF

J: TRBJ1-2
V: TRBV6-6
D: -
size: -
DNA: TGTGCCAGCAGTTACTCGTTCCTGGATAACAACTATGGCTACACCTTC
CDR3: CASSYSFLDNNYGYTF

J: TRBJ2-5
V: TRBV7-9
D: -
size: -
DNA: TGTGCCAGCAGCCGTACAAACCGCGGGAAAGAGACCCAGTACTTC
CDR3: CASSRTNRGKETQYF

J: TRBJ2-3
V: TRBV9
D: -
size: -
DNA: TGTGCCAGCAGCGTAAGAAACTCCGGCACAGATACGCAGTATTTT
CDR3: CASSVRNSGTDTQYF

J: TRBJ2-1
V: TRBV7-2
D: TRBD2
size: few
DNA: TGTGCCAGCAGTGTGAGCGGGGGGGCCTCCAATGAGCAGTTCTTC
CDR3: CASSVSGGASNEQFF

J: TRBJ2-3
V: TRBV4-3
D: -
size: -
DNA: TGCGCCAGCAGCCAACTTGGAGATACGCAGTATTTT
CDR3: CASSQLGDTQYF

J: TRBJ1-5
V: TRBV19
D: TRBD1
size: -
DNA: TGTGCCAGTAGCGACACAGGGGGCCGTCAGCCCCAGCATTTT
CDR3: CASSDTGGRQPQHF

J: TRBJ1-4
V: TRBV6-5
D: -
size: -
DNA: TGTGCCAGCAGTTACTCGGTCGATGAAAAACTGTTTTTT
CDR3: CASSYSVDEKLFF

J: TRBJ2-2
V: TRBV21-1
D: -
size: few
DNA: TGTGCCAGCAAATGGAGGCTAGCGGGGGACACCGGGGAGCTGTTTTTT
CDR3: CASKWRLAGDTGELFF

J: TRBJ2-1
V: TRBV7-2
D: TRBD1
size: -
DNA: TGTGCCAGCAGCCCGGACAGGGTACAGAGTGAGCAGTTCTTC
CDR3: CASSPDRVQSEQFF

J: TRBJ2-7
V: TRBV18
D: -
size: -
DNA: TGTGCCAGCTCACCTCGGCAGCCCCCGGTTGTCTACGAGCAGTACTTC
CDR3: CASSPRQPPVVYEQYF

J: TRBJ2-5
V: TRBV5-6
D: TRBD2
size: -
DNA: TGTGCCAGCAGCGCCCTACTAGCGGGGGGTGAGACCCAGTACTTC
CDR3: CASSALLAGGETQYF

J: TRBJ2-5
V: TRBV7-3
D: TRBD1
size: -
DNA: TGTGCCAGCAGCTTGACAGGGGGCCGAGAGACCCAGTACTTC
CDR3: CASSLTGGRETQYF

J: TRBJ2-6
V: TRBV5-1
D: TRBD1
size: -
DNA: TGCGCCAGCAGCCCAAATCCGGGACAGAGCTCTGGGGCCAACGTCCTGACTTTC
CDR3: CASSPNPGQSSGANVLTF

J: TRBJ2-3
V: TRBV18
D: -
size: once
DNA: TGTGCCAGCTCACGGTGGGATACGCAGTATTTT
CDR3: CASSRWDTQYF

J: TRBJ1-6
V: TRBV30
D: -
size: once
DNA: TGTGCCTGGAAGGACAGCCATAATTCACCCCTCCACTTT
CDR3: CAWKDSHNSPLHF

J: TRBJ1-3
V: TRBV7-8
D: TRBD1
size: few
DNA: TGTGCCAGCAGCGCGAACAGGGGGCAATCGGGAAACACCATATATTTT
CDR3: CASSANRGQSGNTIYF

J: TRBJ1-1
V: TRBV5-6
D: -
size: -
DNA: TGTGCCAGCAGCTTGGTTGGACGGAACACTGAAGCTTTCTTT
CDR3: CASSLVGRNTEAFF

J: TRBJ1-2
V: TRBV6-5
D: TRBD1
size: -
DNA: TGTGCCAGCACCGGACAGGGGGGTAACTATGGCTACACCTTC
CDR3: CASTGQGGNYGYTF

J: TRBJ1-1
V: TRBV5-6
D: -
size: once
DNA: TGTGCCAGCAGATTGGCGGGGACGGTTGAAGCTTTCTTT
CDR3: CASRLAGTVEAFF

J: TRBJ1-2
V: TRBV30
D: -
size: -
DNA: TGTGCCTGGAGTATGACAGGATCTACAGGGATGGGCTACACCTTC
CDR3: CAWSMTGSTGMGYTF

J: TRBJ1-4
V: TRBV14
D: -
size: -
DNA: TGTGCCAGCAGCCAAGGGAACAGGGTTGGCGAAAAACTGTTTTTT
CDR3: CASSQGNRVGEKLFF